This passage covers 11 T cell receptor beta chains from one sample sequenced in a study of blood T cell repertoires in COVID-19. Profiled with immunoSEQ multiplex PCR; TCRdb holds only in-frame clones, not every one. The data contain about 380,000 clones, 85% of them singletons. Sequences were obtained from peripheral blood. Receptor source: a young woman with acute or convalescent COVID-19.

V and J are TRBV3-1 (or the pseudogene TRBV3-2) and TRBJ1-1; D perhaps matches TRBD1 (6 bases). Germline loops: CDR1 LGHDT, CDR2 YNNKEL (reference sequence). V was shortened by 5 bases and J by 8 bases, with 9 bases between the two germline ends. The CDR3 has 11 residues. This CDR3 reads CASSWGTEAFF. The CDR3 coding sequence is TGTGCCAGCAGCTGGGGGACAGAAGCTTTCTTT.

In DNA form, the CDR3 reads TGTGCCAGCAGCCAAGCCTCCAGGGCCGGCGGCAATCAGCCCCAGCATTTT. Residues: CASSQASRAGGNQPQHF. The J gene is TRBJ1-5, the V gene TRBV4-2; maybe TRBD1 (5 bases). This CDR3 has 17 amino acids. The V end was cut by 1 base, the J end by 2 bases, with 15 bases between. Germline V gene lookup returns CDR1 LGHNA and CDR2 YNFKEQ.

The CDR3 DNA reads as TGTGCCAGTAGTATAGGGTCGGTAACGGGAGGCTACACCTTC. Translating it yields CASSIGSVTGGYTF. The chain employs TRBV19 and TRBJ1-2; D is ambiguous. The CDR3 is made up of 14 amino acids. Trimming took off 1 base at V and 8 bases at J, with 14 bases between the two ends. Looked up from germline, CDR1 is LNHDA and CDR2 is SQIVND (reference sequence).

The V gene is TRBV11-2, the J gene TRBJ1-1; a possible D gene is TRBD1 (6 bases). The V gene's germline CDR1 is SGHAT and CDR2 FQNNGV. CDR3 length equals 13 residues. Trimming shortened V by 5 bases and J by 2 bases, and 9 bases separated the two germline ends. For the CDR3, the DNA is TGTGCCAGCAGCCCAGGGGTTAACACTGAAGCTTTCTTT. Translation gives CASSPGVNTEAFF.

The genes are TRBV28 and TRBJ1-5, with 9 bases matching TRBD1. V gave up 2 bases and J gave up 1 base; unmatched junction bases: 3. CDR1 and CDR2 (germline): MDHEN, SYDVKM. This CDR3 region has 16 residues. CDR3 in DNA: TGTGCCAGCAGTTTACTACAGGGGGCAAGCAATCAGCCCCAGCATTTT. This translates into CASSLLQGASNQPQHF.

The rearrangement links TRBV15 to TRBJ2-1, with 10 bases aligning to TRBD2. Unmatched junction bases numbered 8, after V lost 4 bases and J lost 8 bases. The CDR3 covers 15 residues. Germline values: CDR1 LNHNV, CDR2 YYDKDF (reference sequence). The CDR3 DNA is TGTGCCACCAGCAACCAGCGGGAGGGCCGCTATGAGCAGTTCTTC. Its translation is CATSNQREGRYEQFF.

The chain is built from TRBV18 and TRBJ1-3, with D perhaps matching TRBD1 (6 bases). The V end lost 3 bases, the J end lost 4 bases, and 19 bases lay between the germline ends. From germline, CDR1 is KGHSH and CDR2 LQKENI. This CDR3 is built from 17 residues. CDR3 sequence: CASSPSATDRHGNTIYF. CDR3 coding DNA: TGTGCCAGCTCACCCTCCGCGACAGACAGGCACGGAAACACCATATATTTT.

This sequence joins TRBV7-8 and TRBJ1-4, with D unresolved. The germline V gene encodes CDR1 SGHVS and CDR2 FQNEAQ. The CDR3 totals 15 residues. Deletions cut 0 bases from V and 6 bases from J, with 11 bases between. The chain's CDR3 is CASSLALGTDEKLFF. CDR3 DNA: TGTGCCAGCAGCTTAGCGCTCGGCACAGATGAAAAACTGTTTTTT.

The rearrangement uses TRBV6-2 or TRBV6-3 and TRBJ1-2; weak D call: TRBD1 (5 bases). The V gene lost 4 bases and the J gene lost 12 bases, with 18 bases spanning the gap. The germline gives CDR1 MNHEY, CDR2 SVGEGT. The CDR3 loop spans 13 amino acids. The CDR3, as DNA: TGTGCCAGCAGTTCGACCACGAGGGAGGGGAACACCTTC. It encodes CASSSTTREGNTF.

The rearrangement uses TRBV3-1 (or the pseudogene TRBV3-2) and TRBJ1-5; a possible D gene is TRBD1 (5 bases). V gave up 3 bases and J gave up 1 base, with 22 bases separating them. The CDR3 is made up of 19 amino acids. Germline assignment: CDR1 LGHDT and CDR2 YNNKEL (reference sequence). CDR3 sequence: CASSHLFPRGRESNQPQHF. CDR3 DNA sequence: TGTGCCAGCAGCCATCTCTTTCCCCGAGGCAGGGAAAGCAATCAGCCCCAGCATTTT.

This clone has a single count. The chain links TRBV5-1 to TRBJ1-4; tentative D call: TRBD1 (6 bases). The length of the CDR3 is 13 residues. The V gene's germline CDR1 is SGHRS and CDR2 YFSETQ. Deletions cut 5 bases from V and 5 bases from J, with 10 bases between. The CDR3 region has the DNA TGCGCCAGCAGAATGGGGGCAAATGAAAAACTGTTTTTT. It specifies CASRMGANEKLFF. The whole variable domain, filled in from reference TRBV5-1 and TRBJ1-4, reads KAGVTQTPRYLIKTRGQQVTLSCSPISGHRSVSWYQQTPGQGLQFLFEYFSETQRNKGNFPGRFSGRQFSNSRSEMNVSTLELGDSALYLCASRMGANEKLFFGSGTQLSVL.